What follows are 4 T cell receptor beta chains derived from one specimen sequenced in a study of blood T cell repertoires in COVID-19. Measured with immunoSEQ multiplex PCR; TCRdb has only the in-frame clones, and not every one. The sample holds roughly 250,000 clones, 80% to 90% seen once. Sequenced: PBMCs or T cells enriched from blood (not recorded which). The origin of the receptors is a woman aged 25 to 39 with acute COVID-19.

This clone was detected only once. The rearrangement uses TRBV6-5 and TRBJ1-1, with D tentatively TRBD1 (6 bases). Germline CDR1 reads MNHEY; CDR2 reads SVGAGI. The CDR3 length is 13 residues. The germline V and J ends were trimmed by 6 bases and 4 bases, with 12 bases remaining between them. CDR3 sequence: CASRSQGSTEAFF. CDR3 bases: TGTGCCAGCAGGTCACAGGGTAGCACTGAAGCTTTCTTT.

This chain connects TRBV2 to TRBJ1-3, with D unresolved. Trimming took 6 bases from V and 0 from J, leaving 12 bases between them. The CDR3 contains 15 residues. Germline CDR1 SNHLY, CDR2 FYNNEI. The CDR3 bases are TGTGCCAGCAGGCCCCGGAGCTTCTCTGGAAACACCATATATTTT. This codes for CASRPRSFSGNTIYF.

The chain links TRBV4-2 to TRBJ2-3; 9 nucleotides agree with TRBD2. V dropped 0 bases and J dropped 2; count of bases not matched to a gene: 15. The CDR3 length is 20 residues. Germline lookup yields CDR1 LGHNA and CDR2 YNFKEQ. The DNA for the CDR3 is TGTGCCAGCAGCCAAGATCTTGGGCAGCAGCTAGCGGGGAACACAGATACGCAGTATTTT. Its translation: CASSQDLGQQLAGNTDTQYF.

The V gene is TRBV5-1, the J gene TRBJ2-7, with D maybe TRBD1 (7 bases). V lost 1 base and J 0 bases, leaving 29 bases between the germline ends. The CDR3 length is 21 residues. Germline CDR1 SGHRS, CDR2 YFSETQ. DNA for the CDR3: TGCGCCAGCAGCTTGAGACCAACGGGGACAGCGCTACAGGGACTCTCCTACGAGCAGTACTTC. Protein product: CASSLRPTGTALQGLSYEQYF.